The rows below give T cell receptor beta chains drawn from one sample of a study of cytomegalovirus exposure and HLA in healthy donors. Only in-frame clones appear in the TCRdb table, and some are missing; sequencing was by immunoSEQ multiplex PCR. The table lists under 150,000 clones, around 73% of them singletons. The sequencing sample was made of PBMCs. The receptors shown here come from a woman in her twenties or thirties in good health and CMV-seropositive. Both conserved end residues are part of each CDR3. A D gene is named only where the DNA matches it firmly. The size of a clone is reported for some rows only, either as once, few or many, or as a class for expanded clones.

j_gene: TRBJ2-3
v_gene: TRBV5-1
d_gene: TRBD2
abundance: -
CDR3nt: TGCGCCAGCAGCCTCGGGGGGAGCACTAGCACAGATACGCAGTATTTT
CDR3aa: CASSLGGSTSTDTQYF

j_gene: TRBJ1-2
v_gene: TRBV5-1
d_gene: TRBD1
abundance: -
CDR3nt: TGCGCCAGCAGCACCGGACAGGGGATCTATGGCTACACCTTC
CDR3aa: CASSTGQGIYGYTF

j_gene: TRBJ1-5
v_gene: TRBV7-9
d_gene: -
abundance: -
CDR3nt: TGTGCCAGCACCGGTGACAATCAGCCCCAGCATTTT
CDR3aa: CASTGDNQPQHF

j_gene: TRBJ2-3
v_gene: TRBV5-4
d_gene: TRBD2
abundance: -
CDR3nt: TGTGCCAGCAGCTCTGGACTAGCGGGGGGCTTAGGCGCAGATACGCAGTATTTT
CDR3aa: CASSSGLAGGLGADTQYF

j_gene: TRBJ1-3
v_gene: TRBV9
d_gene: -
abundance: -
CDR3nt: TGTGCCAGCAGCGGCGGGAGCTCTGGAAACACCATATATTTT
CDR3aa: CASSGGSSGNTIYF

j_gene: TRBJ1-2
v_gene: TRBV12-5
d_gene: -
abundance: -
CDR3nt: TGTGCTAGTGCCGGAGAACCCGAGGGTTTGAGAAAGTATGGCTACACCTTC
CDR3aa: CASAGEPEGLRKYGYTF

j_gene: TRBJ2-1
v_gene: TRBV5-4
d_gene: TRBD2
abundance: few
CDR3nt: TGTGCCAGCAGCTTGGGGACTAGCGGGGGCATACAGAAGGAGCAGTTCTTC
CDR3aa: CASSLGTSGGIQKEQFF

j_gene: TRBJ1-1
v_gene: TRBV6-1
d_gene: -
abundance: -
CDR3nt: TGTGCCAGCAGTCCGCGGGGACTCACTGAAGCTTTCTTT
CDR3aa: CASSPRGLTEAFF

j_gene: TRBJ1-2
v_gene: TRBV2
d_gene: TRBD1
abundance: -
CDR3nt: TGTGCCAGCAACCTTGTAGACAGGGCTGATGGCTACACCTTC
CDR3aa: CASNLVDRADGYTF

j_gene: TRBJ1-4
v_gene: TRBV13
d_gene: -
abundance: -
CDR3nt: TGTGCCAGCAGCCGGTCGCCGAATGAAAAACTGTTTTTT
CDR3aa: CASSRSPNEKLFF

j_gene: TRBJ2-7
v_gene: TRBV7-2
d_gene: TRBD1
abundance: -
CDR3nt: TGTGCCAGCAGCTGGACAGGGGGAAACGAGCAGTACTTC
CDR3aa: CASSWTGGNEQYF

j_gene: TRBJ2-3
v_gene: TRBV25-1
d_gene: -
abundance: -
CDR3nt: TGTGCCACCTCCATCGGAGGGTCTGAAGGAACAGATACGCAGTATTTT
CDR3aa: CATSIGGSEGTDTQYF

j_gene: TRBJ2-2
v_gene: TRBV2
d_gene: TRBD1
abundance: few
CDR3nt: TGTGCCAGCACAAGGGACAGGGGGCAGGACACCGGGGAGCTGTTTTTT
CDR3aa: CASTRDRGQDTGELFF

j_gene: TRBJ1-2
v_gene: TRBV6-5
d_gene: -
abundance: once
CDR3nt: TGTGCCAGCCGCCCCCCCGGGGGGCGGGCTGGCTACACCTTC
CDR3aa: CASRPPGGRAGYTF

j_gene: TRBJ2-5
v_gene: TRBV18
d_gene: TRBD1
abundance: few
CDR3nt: TGTGCCAGCTCACCTCCTACAGGGGGCGTTCGTGAGACCCAGTACTTC
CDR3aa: CASSPPTGGVRETQYF

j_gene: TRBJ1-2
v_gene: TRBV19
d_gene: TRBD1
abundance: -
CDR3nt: TGTGCCAGTATTCCCGGGACAGGGGTCGGCGGCTACACCTTC
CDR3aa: CASIPGTGVGGYTF

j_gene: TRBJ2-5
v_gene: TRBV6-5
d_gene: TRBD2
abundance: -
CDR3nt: TGTGCCAGCAGTGTACTAGCGGGGACGCGAGACCAGTACTTC
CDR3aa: CASSVLAGTRDQYF

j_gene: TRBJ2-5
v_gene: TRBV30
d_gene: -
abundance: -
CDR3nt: TGTGCCTGGAGTCCATCGGTCCCCCAGTACTTC
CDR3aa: CAWSPSVPQYF

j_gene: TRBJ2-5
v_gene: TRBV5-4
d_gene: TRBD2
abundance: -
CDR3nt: TGTGCCAGCAGTGGCGGGGGGGCGGAGACCCAGTACTTC
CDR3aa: CASSGGGAETQYF

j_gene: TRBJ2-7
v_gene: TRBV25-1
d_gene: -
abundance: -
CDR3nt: TGTGCCAGCGGTTTGTCTTCCGGCGGCGAGCAGTACTTC
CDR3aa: CASGLSSGGEQYF

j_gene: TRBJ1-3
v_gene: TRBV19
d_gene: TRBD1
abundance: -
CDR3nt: TGTGCCAGTAGCAACACAGGGGAGGTAATCTCTGGAAACACCATATATTTT
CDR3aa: CASSNTGEVISGNTIYF

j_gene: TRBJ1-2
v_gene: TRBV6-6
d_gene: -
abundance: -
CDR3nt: TGTGCCAGCAGTTACCTGGACCCCGCCTCGGGAGGCTACACCTTC
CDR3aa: CASSYLDPASGGYTF

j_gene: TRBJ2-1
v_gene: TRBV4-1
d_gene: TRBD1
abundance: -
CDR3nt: TGCGCCAGCAGCCCCGGACAGGGGGCGCTTAATGAGCAGTTCTTC
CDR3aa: CASSPGQGALNEQFF

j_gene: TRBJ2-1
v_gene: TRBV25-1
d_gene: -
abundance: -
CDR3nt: TGTGCCAGCAGTGATGAACGACTTTACAATGAGCAGTTCTTC
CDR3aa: CASSDERLYNEQFF

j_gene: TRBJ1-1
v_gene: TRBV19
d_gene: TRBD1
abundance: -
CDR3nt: TGTGCCAGTAGCCCGGACAGGTTGAACACTGAAGCTTTCTTT
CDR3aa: CASSPDRLNTEAFF

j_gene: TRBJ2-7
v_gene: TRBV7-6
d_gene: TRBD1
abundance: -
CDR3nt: TGTGCCAGCAGCTTTGCGACCGGGACAGGGGCTGGCGAGCAGTACTTC
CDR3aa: CASSFATGTGAGEQYF

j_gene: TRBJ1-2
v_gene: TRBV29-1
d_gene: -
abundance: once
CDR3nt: TGCAGCGTGGGGGGGCTCCGGTATGGCTACACCTTC
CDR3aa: CSVGGLRYGYTF

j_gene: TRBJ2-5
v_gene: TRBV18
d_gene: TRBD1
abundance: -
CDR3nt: TGTGCCAGCTCACCGGACAGGCGAGAGACCCAGTACTTC
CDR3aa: CASSPDRRETQYF

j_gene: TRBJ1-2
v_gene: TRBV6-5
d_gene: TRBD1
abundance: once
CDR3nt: TGTGCCAGCAGTTCGGACAGGGGCGGCTACACCTTC
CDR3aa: CASSSDRGGYTF

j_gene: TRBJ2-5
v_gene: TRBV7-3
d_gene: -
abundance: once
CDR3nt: TGTGCCAGCAGCTTTGCCCAGGGGAAGACCCAGTACTTC
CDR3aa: CASSFAQGKTQYF

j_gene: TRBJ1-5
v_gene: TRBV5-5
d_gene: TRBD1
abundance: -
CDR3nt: TGTGCCAGCAGCGGAGACGGACAGGGGAATCAGCCCCAGCATTTT
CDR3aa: CASSGDGQGNQPQHF

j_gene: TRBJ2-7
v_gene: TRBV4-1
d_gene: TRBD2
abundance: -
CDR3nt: TGCGCCAGCAGCCAAGAAGGGGCAATGGCGGGGGCCTACGAGCAGTACTTC
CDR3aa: CASSQEGAMAGAYEQYF

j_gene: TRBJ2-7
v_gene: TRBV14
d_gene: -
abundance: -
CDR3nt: TGTGCCAGCAGCCACTTAGCAGGGGTTCAAAACGAGCAGTACTTC
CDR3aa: CASSHLAGVQNEQYF

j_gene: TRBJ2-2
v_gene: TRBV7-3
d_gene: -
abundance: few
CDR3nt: TGTGCCAGCAGCCCACAGGGCGGGGAGCTGTTTTTT
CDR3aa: CASSPQGGELFF

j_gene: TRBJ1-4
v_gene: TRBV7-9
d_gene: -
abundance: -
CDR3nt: TGTGCCAGCAGCTTAGGTCGGACAGATGAAAAACTGTTTTTT
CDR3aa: CASSLGRTDEKLFF

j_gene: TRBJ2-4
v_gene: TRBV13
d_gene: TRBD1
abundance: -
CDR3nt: TGTGCCAGCAGCGACCGGGACAGCCACCTCCCCCTAAAAAACATTCAGTACTTC
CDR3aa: CASSDRDSHLPLKNIQYF

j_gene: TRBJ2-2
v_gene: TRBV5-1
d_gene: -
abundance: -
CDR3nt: TGCGCCAGCATGCGGGGAGGCACCGGGGAGCTGTTTTTT
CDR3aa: CASMRGGTGELFF

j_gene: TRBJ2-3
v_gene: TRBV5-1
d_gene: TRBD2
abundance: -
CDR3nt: TGCGCCAGCAGCTCGACTAGCGGGGGACTCGCGGCAGATACGCAGTATTTT
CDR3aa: CASSSTSGGLAADTQYF

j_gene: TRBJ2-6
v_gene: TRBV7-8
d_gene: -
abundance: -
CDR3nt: TGTGCCAGCAGCCACAGCGCGGGCTCTGGGGCCAACGTCCTGACTTTC
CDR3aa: CASSHSAGSGANVLTF

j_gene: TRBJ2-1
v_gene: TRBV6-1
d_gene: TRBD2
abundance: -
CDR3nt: TGTGCCAGCATCGAGACTAGCGGGGGGGTTGGTGAGCAGTTCTTC
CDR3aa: CASIETSGGVGEQFF

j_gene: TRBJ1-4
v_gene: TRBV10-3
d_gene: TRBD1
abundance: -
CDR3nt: TGTGCCATCAGCGGGGACAGCGGGGAAAAACTGTTTTTT
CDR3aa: CAISGDSGEKLFF

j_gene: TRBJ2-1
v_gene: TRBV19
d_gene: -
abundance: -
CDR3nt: TGTGCCAGTAGTACGGGAAGTAGGTCCTACAATGAGCAGTTCTTC
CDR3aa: CASSTGSRSYNEQFF

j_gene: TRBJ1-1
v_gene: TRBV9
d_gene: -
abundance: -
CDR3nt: TGTGCCAGCAGCGTAACAGGGCAGAGCACTGAAGCTTTCTTT
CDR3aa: CASSVTGQSTEAFF

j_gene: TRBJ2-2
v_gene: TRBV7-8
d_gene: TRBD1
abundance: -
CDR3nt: TGTGCCAGCAGCTACTCCGGGACAGGGGTAACCGGGGAGCTGTTTTTT
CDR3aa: CASSYSGTGVTGELFF

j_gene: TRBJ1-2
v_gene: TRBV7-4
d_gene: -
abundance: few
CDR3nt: TGTGCCAGCAGCATCCGGGTCGTGGGTGGAGGTTATGGCTACACCTTC
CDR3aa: CASSIRVVGGGYGYTF

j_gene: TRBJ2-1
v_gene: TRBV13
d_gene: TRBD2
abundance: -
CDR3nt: TGTGCCAGCACCCTCCGGACTAGCGGGAGAAGATACAATGAGCAGTTCTTC
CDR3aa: CASTLRTSGRRYNEQFF

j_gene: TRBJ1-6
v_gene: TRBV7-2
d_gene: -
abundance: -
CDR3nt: TGTGCCAGCAGCTTAGCCTTTAATTCACCCCTCCACTTT
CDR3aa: CASSLAFNSPLHF

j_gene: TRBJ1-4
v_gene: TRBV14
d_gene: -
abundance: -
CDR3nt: TGTGCCAGCAGCCCCCGACAGAGTAATGAAAAACTGTTTTTT
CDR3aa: CASSPRQSNEKLFF

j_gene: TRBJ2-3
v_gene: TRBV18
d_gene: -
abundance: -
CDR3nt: TGTGCCAGCTCACCACCGTCCGGTGATAAAATGCAATATTTT
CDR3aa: CASSPPSGDKMQYF

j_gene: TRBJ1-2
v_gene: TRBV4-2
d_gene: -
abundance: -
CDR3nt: TGTGCCAGCAGCCAAGATAGCGCAGCTTATGGCTACACCTTC
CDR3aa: CASSQDSAAYGYTF

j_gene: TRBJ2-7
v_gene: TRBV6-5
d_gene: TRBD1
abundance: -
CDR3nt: TGTGCCAGCAGTTATTTCCTGGGACAGGTTGTCGGCGAGCAGTACTTC
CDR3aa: CASSYFLGQVVGEQYF

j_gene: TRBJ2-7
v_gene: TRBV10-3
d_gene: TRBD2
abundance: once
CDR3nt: TGTGCCATCAGTGAGGACCCCGGGAGGGCGATCGAGCAGTACTTC
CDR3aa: CAISEDPGRAIEQYF

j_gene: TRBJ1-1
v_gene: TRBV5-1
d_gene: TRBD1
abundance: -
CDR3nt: TGCGCCAGTCGGGGACAGTCGAACACTGAAGCTTTCTTT
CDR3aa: CASRGQSNTEAFF